This TCR beta chain originates from a study of radiotherapy plus CTLA-4 blockade in lung cancer. Study overall: The study recorded objective responses in about 20% of patients and disease control in about 30%.

This clone is deemed medium-sized (0.01 to 0.1%). Profiling relied on immunoSEQ multiplex PCR, and the TCRdb table lists in-frame clones only, not all of them. The table records approximately 35,000 clones, 85% of them present only once. CDR1 is SGHRS and CDR2 is YFSETQ in the germline V gene. Trimming left V 0 bases short and J 6 bases short, with 13 bases between. This CDR3 has 15 residues. The source material was peripheral blood, sampled from a patient treated with radiotherapy plus ipilimumab. The source of this sequence is a human donor with non-small cell lung cancer who had stable disease on radiotherapy plus ipilimumab. This chain uses TRBV5-1 with TRBJ2-1; tentatively, D is TRBD2 (6 bases). The CDR3 spells CASSLGRDRSNEQFF. CDR3 DNA: TGCGCCAGCAGCTTGGGGAGGGATCGGTCCAATGAGCAGTTCTTC.